The entry below describes one T cell receptor (beta chain). V lost 5 bases, J lost 4 bases, and 14 bases lay in between. This CDR3 has 14 amino acids. From germline, CDR1 is LGHDT and CDR2 YNNKEL (reference sequence). This sample was included in a study of blood T cell repertoires in COVID-19. Whole-study context: Both acute and convalescent COVID-19 samples were obtained from the United States, Italy and Spain. T cells, B-cell-depleted T cells, or PBMCs supplied cDNA or gDNA.

Authors' analysis steps: Researchers report that nucleated cell counts were estimated from reference gene primer amplification. Data came from immunoSEQ multiplex PCR; TCRdb stores just in-frame clones and leaves some out. The DNA gave D and trimming, while V, J and clone size come from that table. The table includes tens of thousands of clones, approximately 70% detected once. Material for sequencing was peripheral blood. V and J are TRBV3-1 (or the pseudogene TRBV3-2) and TRBJ1-2; the D gene is possibly TRBD1 (5 bases). The origin of this receptor is a man older than 75 with acute or convalescent COVID-19. CDR3 coding DNA: TGTGCCAGCAGCAGACCAGGGTCCGGCTATGGCTACACCTTC. Translating gives CASSRPGSGYGYTF.